The 22 T cell receptor beta chains in this list originate from one sample, sequenced in a study of blood T cell repertoires in COVID-19. The data were produced by immunoSEQ multiplex PCR, yet TCRdb's version contains in-frame clones alone and is incomplete. The sample comprises 70,000 to 95,000 clones, 80% of which are singletons, and approximately 15% rests with the top ten. The sequencing sample was made of peripheral blood. The receptor source for this set is a human donor in a cohort sampled during active COVID-19.

This rearrangement joins TRBV6-1 to TRBJ1-2, with a weak D call TRBD1 (5 bases). V was trimmed by 2 bases and J by 4 bases, leaving 17 bases between them. The CDR3 extends over 16 amino acids. CDR1 MNHNS and CDR2 SASEGT come from the germline V gene. CDR3 coding DNA: TGTGCCAGCAGTGAACAGCATGGGTGGGGGGGCTATGGCTACACCTTC. Protein: CASSEQHGWGGYGYTF.

This chain connects TRBV13 to TRBJ1-1; D call uncertain. V lost 1 base and J 11 bases, leaving 11 bases between the germline ends. Germline V gene data show CDR1 as PRHDT and CDR2 as FYEKMQ (reference sequence). This CDR3 region has 12 residues. The CDR3 coding sequence is TGTGCCAGCAGCTTAGTGGGGAGAGGGGCTTTCTTT. Protein: CASSLVGRGAFF.

The rearrangement joins TRBV5-1 to TRBJ1-6; D is unclear. CDR3 length: 15 residues. Per the germline V gene, CDR1 is SGHRS and CDR2 is YFSETQ. The V end lost 0 bases, the J end lost 9 bases, and 13 bases lay between the germline ends. The CDR3, as DNA: TGCGCCAGCAGCTTGGAGGCGGCAGTCAGTTCACCCCTCCACTTT. It specifies CASSLEAAVSSPLHF.

The V and J genes are TRBV9 and TRBJ2-5; a weak D match, TRBD1 (6 bases). The germline CDR1 and CDR2 sequences are SGDLS and YYNGEE. Trimming took off 4 bases at V and 14 bases at J, with 18 bases between the two ends. The CDR3 sequence is 12 residues long. The CDR3 region is CASSSQQGTVYF. Here the CDR3 DNA reads TGTGCCAGCAGCTCCCAACAGGGCACCGTCTACTTC.

This clone was seen a handful of times. The chain employs TRBV4-2 and TRBJ2-2; 7 bases fit TRBD2. Trimming removed 7 bases from V and 3 bases from J; junction bases left unmatched: 20. The CDR3 has 19 amino acids. Germline values: CDR1 LGHNA, CDR2 YNFKEQ. CDR3 DNA: TGTGCCAGCACGCCGGGAGGCGGGGCGAGGGTGAGGGACACCGGGGAGCTGTTTTTT. Protein: CASTPGGGARVRDTGELFF.

The chain combines TRBV5-1 with TRBJ2-6; 8 bases align to TRBD1. The V and J ends lost 2 bases and 2 bases, in that order; junction bases with no gene match: 6. The germline CDR1 and CDR2 sequences are SGHRS and YFSETQ. There are 17 residues in the CDR3. The CDR3: CASSFGAGGTGANVLTF. In nucleotides, the CDR3 is TGCGCCAGCAGCTTTGGGGCAGGGGGCACTGGGGCCAACGTCCTGACTTTC.

The chain carries TRBV24-1 and TRBJ1-2; D is ambiguous. Per the germline V gene, CDR1 is KGHDR and CDR2 is SFDVKD. The V end was cut by 3 bases, the J end by 8 bases, with 9 bases between. This CDR3 is 12 amino acids long. This CDR3 is CATSDPGTGYTF. CDR3 DNA: TGTGCCACCAGTGATCCGGGAACGGGCTACACCTTC.

V and J are TRBV5-4 and TRBJ1-4; TRBD1 aligns across 7 bases. Germline CDR1 and CDR2: SGHNT and YYREEE (reference sequence). The CDR3 is made up of 16 amino acids. V was clipped by 3 bases and J by 5 bases; unmatched bases: 10. The CDR3 is CASSSRRDRNNEKLFF. In DNA form, the CDR3 reads TGTGCCAGCAGCTCTAGAAGGGACAGAAACAATGAAAAACTGTTTTTT.

The chain couples TRBV4-1 to TRBJ2-3; 10 bases are shared with TRBD2. Germline CDR1 and CDR2: MGHRA and YSYEKL. The trim removed 2 bases at V and 1 base at J, leaving 0 bases unmatched. This CDR3 spans 15 amino acids. In DNA, the CDR3 is TGCGCCAGCAGCCAACTAGCGGGGGGCACAGATACGCAGTATTTT. It translates to CASSQLAGGTDTQYF.

Here the CDR3 reads CASSEDQRGTGELFF. In DNA, the CDR3 is TGTGCCAGCAGTGAGGATCAGCGTGGCACCGGGGAGCTGTTTTTT. The chain uses TRBV2 and TRBJ2-2; D not resolved. Germline V gene sequence: CDR1 SNHLY, CDR2 FYNNEI. The V end was cut by 3 bases, the J end by 4 bases, with 12 bases between. The CDR3 has 15 amino acids. Complete variable domain (other parts from reference TRBV2 and TRBJ2-2): EPEVTQTPSHQVTQMGQEVILRCVPISNHLYFYWYRQILGQKVEFLVSFYNNEISEKSEIFDDQFSVERPDGSNFTLKIRSTKLEDSAMYFCASSEDQRGTGELFFGEGSRLTVL.

The chain has TRBV19 and TRBJ1-4; D is perhaps TRBD1 (6 bases). The CDR3 spans 13 residues. V gave up 10 bases and J gave up 5 bases, with 14 bases separating them. The V gene's germline CDR1 is LNHDA and CDR2 SQIVND (reference sequence). The CDR3 protein is CATTGSPNEKLFF. The CDR3 DNA reads as TGTGCCACCACAGGGTCCCCGAATGAAAAACTGTTTTTT.

The chain employs TRBV6-5 and TRBJ1-5; D might be TRBD1 (6 bases). With 6 bases removed from V and 5 bases from J, the gap between germline ends came to 11 bases. This CDR3 is 13 amino acids long. Germline V gene sequence: CDR1 MNHEY, CDR2 SVGAGI. The CDR3 DNA sequence: TGTGCCAGCAGATTGGACAGCGATCAGCCCCAGCATTTT. This sequence encodes CASRLDSDQPQHF.

The CDR3 region is CASSTENSNQPQHF. The CDR3 region has the DNA TGTGCCAGCAGTACTGAGAATAGCAATCAGCCCCAGCATTTT. The rearrangement uses TRBV2 and TRBJ1-5; D is ambiguous. Germline CDR1 is SNHLY and CDR2 is FYNNEI. Trimming cost V 5 bases and J 0 bases, with 8 bases left between them. The CDR3 sequence is 14 residues long.

The V call is TRBV20-1, the J call TRBJ2-7, with D perhaps TRBD2 (5 bases). Germline values: CDR1 DFQATT, CDR2 SNEGSKA (reference sequence). The CDR3 is made up of 13 amino acids. V shed 3 bases and J shed 7 bases, with 16 bases lying between them. The CDR3 DNA reads as TGCAGTGCTAGTGCCCGGCGCGAGGGAGAGCAGTACTTC. Translating gives CSASARREGEQYF.

V and J are TRBV6-6 and TRBJ1-3; 8 bases line up with TRBD1. The CDR3 covers 14 residues. In germline, CDR1 is MNHNY, CDR2 SVGAGI (reference sequence). J lost 4 bases, V lost 9 bases, and 8 bases had no gene match. CDR3 nucleotides: TGTGCCAGTCTGGACAGGGCATGGGGAAACACCATATATTTT. This translates into CASLDRAWGNTIYF.

The rearrangement links TRBV7-8 to TRBJ2-1; 9 nucleotides line up with TRBD1. CDR3 length: 15 residues. V was clipped by 5 bases and J by 9 bases; unmatched bases: 11. Germline V gene sequence: CDR1 SGHVS, CDR2 FQNEAQ. CDR3 coding DNA: TGTGCCAGCAGCGGTTACAGGGGGCGGCGTGGTGAGCAGTTCTTC. Translation: CASSGYRGRRGEQFF.

The genes are TRBV29-1 and TRBJ2-1; 7 bases map to TRBD2. Trimming at V came to 7 bases and at J to 4 bases, leaving 13 bases not matched to a gene. Germline values: CDR1 SQVTM, CDR2 ANQGSEA. This CDR3 has 15 amino acids. The chain's CDR3 is CSADGREARYNEQFF. CDR3 sequence (DNA): TGCAGCGCCGATGGGAGGGAGGCGAGGTACAATGAGCAGTTCTTC.

The chain is built from TRBV21-1 and TRBJ1-5; the DNA was not used to check the table's D call, TRBD1. TRBV21-1 is tagged as a pseudogene. This CDR3 contains 15 residues. The CDR3 loop is CASISDRESNQPQHF. The DNA for the CDR3 is TGTGCCAGCATCTCGGACAGGGAGAGCAATCAGCCCCAGCATTTT.

This clone was counted only a few times. The genes are TRBV2 and TRBJ2-7, with 8 nucleotides matching TRBD2. Germline V gene data show CDR1 as SNHLY and CDR2 as FYNNEI. CDR3 length: 15 residues. J was trimmed by 3 bases and V by 6 bases; bases with no gene match: 10. In nucleotides, the CDR3 is TGTGCCAGCAGAACCATCAGCGGGGGTGGCTACGAGCAGTACTTC. Its translation: CASRTISGGGYEQYF.

This clone is deemed medium-sized. The J gene is TRBJ2-5, the V gene TRBV5-5; tentatively, D is TRBD1 (7 bases). This CDR3 is built from 15 residues. V lost 0 bases to trimming and J lost 5 bases, with 14 bases between them. The germline V gene has CDR1 SGHKS and CDR2 YYEKEE (reference sequence). The CDR3 bases are TGTGCCAGCAGCTTGGAGCCAGGGGGGTGGGAGACCCAGTACTTC. Translated: CASSLEPGGWETQYF.

The chain combines TRBV3-1 (or the pseudogene TRBV3-2) with TRBJ2-7; 9 nucleotides align to TRBD1. V lost 5 bases to trimming and J lost 6 bases; unmatched junction nucleotides: 8. Germline V gene data show CDR1 as LGHDT and CDR2 as YNNKEL (reference sequence). The CDR3 has 14 amino acids. CDR3 amino acids: CASSIWDRVTEQYF. The CDR3 nucleotides are TGTGCCAGCAGCATATGGGACAGGGTAACCGAGCAGTACTTC.

The V gene is TRBV28, the J gene TRBJ1-6, with 7 positions matching TRBD1. J lost 6 bases, V lost 7 bases, and 6 bases had no gene match. Germline loops: CDR1 MDHEN, CDR2 SYDVKM. The CDR3 totals 14 residues. The CDR3 coding sequence is TGTGCCAGCACGACAGGGAATTTTAATTCACCCCTCCACTTT. It translates to CASTTGNFNSPLHF.